These 10 T cell receptor beta chains share one sample of origin, sequenced in a study of cytomegalovirus exposure and HLA in healthy donors. The repertoire was sequenced with immunoSEQ multiplex PCR; TCRdb's copy has only in-frame clones and lacks some. The data show about 130,000 clones, about 91% seen once. Sequencing was carried out using PBMCs. The receptors stem from a woman between 18 and 30 years old in good health and CMV-seronegative.

The chain has TRBV5-4 and TRBJ2-3, with D maybe TRBD2 (6 bases). Trimming took 0 bases from V and 0 from J, leaving 11 bases between them. The CDR3 is made up of 16 amino acids. CDR1 is SGHNT, CDR2 YYREEE, per germline (reference sequence). CDR3 residues: CASSLVLAASTDTQYF. The CDR3, as DNA: TGTGCCAGCAGCTTGGTGTTAGCGGCTAGCACAGATACGCAGTATTTT.

V and J are TRBV28 and TRBJ2-7; weak D call: TRBD1 (7 bases). The V and J ends lost 5 bases and 3 bases respectively, with 11 bases between them. The V gene's germline CDR1 is MDHEN and CDR2 SYDVKM. This CDR3 has 13 amino acids. This chain's CDR3 is CASSQGGNYEQYF. CDR3 sequence (DNA): TGTGCCAGCAGTCAGGGGGGCAACTACGAGCAGTACTTC. The whole variable domain, filled in from reference TRBV28 and TRBJ2-7, reads DVKVTQSSRYLVKRTGEKVFLECVQDMDHENMFWYRQDPGLGLRLIYFSYDVKMKEKGDIPEGYSVSREKKERFSLILESASTNQTSMYLCASSQGGNYEQYFGPGTRLTVT.

The chain combines TRBV4-2 with TRBJ2-1; 8 nucleotides line up with TRBD2. Germline V CDR1 and CDR2: LGHNA, YNFKEQ. The CDR3 totals 21 residues. V lost 3 bases, J lost 0 bases, and 19 bases stayed unmatched. CDR3 sequence reads: CASSHASGRRGAESSYNEQFF. The CDR3 nucleotides read TGTGCCAGCAGCCACGCCTCCGGGAGGCGGGGGGCCGAGAGCTCCTACAATGAGCAGTTCTTC.

The chain couples TRBV30 to TRBJ2-1; 8 nucleotides agree with TRBD2. V gave up 0 bases and J gave up 2 bases; unmatched junction bases: 3. The CDR3 spans 15 residues. Germline values: CDR1 GTSNPN, CDR2 SVGIG (reference sequence). Written as DNA, the CDR3 is TGTGCCTGGAGTGTGGAGCGGGGGCCCTACAATGAGCAGTTCTTC. This sequence encodes CAWSVERGPYNEQFF. The whole variable domain, remainder taken from reference TRBV30 and TRBJ2-1, is SQTIHQWPATLVQPVGSPLSLECTVEGTSNPNLYWYRQAAGRGLQLLFYSVGIGQISSEVPQNLSASRPQDRQFILSSKKLLLSDSGFYLCAWSVERGPYNEQFFGPGTRLTVL.

The rearrangement links TRBV6-5 to TRBJ1-2, with 10 bases aligning to TRBD1. This CDR3 has 13 residues. J was trimmed by 8 bases and V by 8 bases; bases with no gene match: 8. Germline V lookup: CDR1 MNHEY, CDR2 SVGAGI. The CDR3 coding sequence is TGTGCCAGCGGGACAGGGGTCCTTGGGGGCTACACCTTC. As protein: CASGTGVLGGYTF.

This clone has only one observation. The genes are TRBV5-1 and TRBJ2-1; 8 nucleotides agree with TRBD1. V dropped 3 bases and J dropped 4; count of bases not matched to a gene: 6. The CDR3 extends over 15 amino acids. CDR1 and CDR2 (germline): SGHRS, YFSETQ. The CDR3 protein is CASSSGTGNYNEQFF. Written as DNA, the CDR3 is TGCGCCAGCAGCTCCGGGACAGGAAATTACAATGAGCAGTTCTTC.

V gene TRBV29-1 combines with J gene TRBJ2-3; 9 bases are shared with TRBD2. The length of the CDR3 is 14 residues. Germline values: CDR1 SQVTM, CDR2 ANQGSEA. Germline trimming cut 4 bases from V and 4 bases from J; bases unmatched to any gene: 6. The CDR3 DNA reads TGCAGCGTTGTAGCGGGAGCGGTGTCAGATACGCAGTATTTT. This encodes CSVVAGAVSDTQYF.

J is TRBJ2-7 and V is TRBV4-1, with D perhaps TRBD2 (7 bases). V was clipped by 0 bases and J by 0 bases, with 18 bases between them. Germline CDR1 is MGHRA and CDR2 is YSYEKL. The length of the CDR3 is 18 residues. The CDR3 DNA is TGCGCCAGCAGCCAAGACCCAGGGGAGGGGGTTAGCTCCTACGAGCAGTACGTC. It yields the protein CASSQDPGEGVSSYEQYV.

J is TRBJ2-7 and V is TRBV19; tentative D call: TRBD2 (6 bases). V lost 3 bases and J lost 4, with 13 bases in between. The V gene's germline CDR1 is LNHDA and CDR2 SQIVND (reference sequence). There are 14 residues in the CDR3. The chain's CDR3 is CASSIAGPLYEQYF. The CDR3 bases are TGTGCCAGTAGTATTGCGGGGCCTCTTTACGAGCAGTACTTC.

This chain links TRBV6-5 with TRBJ2-7; D gene unclear. The germline CDR1 and CDR2 sequences are MNHEY and SVGAGI. Trimming stripped 5 bases from V and 4 bases from J, with 12 bases between. The CDR3 has 13 amino acids. CDR3 protein: CASSLSEEYEQYF. In nucleotides, the CDR3 is TGTGCCAGCAGTCTCAGCGAGGAGTACGAGCAGTACTTC.